This paragraph reports one T cell receptor (beta chain). The antigen remains undetermined. The data belong to a study of vaccination and CD4 T cells after COVID-19. Cultured CD4+ T cell DNA was sequenced using the Oncomine TCR Beta short-read assay. TCRdb passed the PCR reads through MiXCR, listing each CDR3 protein once. Of tens of thousands of distinct CDR3 sequences in the sample, 70% were seen once. The CDR3 contains 13 residues. CDR1 SGHTA and CDR2 FQGNSA come from the germline V gene. V lost 5 bases, J lost 7 bases, and 14 bases lay in between. Treatment indicated: approximately 9-day PBMC culture with coronavirus spike peptide pools or control peptides (ViraFEST assay).

This TCR was recovered from a human donor who had recovered from COVID-19. The rearrangement links TRBV7-2 to TRBJ1-2; the D gene is possibly TRBD1 (6 bases). The specimen sequenced was CD4+ T cells from blood, cultured in vitro. The CDR3 spells CASSRGGAGGYTF. For the CDR3, the DNA is TGTGCCAGCAGCCGAGGGGGGGCGGGTGGCTACACCTTC.